This is a list of T cell receptor beta chains from one sample in a study of blood T cell repertoires in COVID-19. This table comes from immunoSEQ multiplex PCR, and its TCRdb copy is limited to in-frame clones, with some not included. The table shows roughly 160,000 clones, with 90% occurring only once. The sample was peripheral blood. Receptors were obtained from a man aged 45-60 years with acute or convalescent COVID-19. Both conserved end residues are part of each CDR3. The order of the fields is D gene, J gene, V gene, clone size, CDR3 DNA, CDR3 protein. A D gene is named only where the DNA matches it firmly. Rows give clone size only sometimes, using once, few, many, or a class for an expanded clone.

TRBD1	TRBJ1-2	TRBV5-1	NA	TGCGCCAGCAGCTCAGATGGACAGGGGAGTGGAGGTGGCTACACCTTC	CASSSDGQGSGGGYTF
NA	TRBJ1-6	TRBV6-5	NA	TGTGCCAGCAGCCGACCGGCGGCCCAAAATTCACCCCTCCACTTT	CASSRPAAQNSPLHF
NA	TRBJ2-5	TRBV7-2	NA	TGTGCCAGCAGCTCCGGAGGGCTACGAGAGACCCAGTACTTC	CASSSGGLRETQYF
TRBD1	TRBJ1-1	TRBV28	NA	TGTGCCAGCAGTCCCACAGGGGCCCCCCAGCCGAAGACTGAAGCTTTCTTT	CASSPTGAPQPKTEAFF
TRBD1	TRBJ1-5	TRBV4-3	once	TGCGCCAGCAGCCAGTGGACAGGGGGAGGGCAGCCCCAGCATTTT	CASSQWTGGGQPQHF
TRBD2	TRBJ2-1	TRBV28	NA	TGTGCCAGCAGTTTCGGGCGCGGCCGGACTAGCGGGGGGGCACGCAATGAGCAGTTCTTC	CASSFGRGRTSGGARNEQFF
NA	TRBJ2-1	TRBV28	NA	TGTGCCAGCAGTTTTCGGGGTCCGAGCTCCTACAATGAGCAGTTCTTC	CASSFRGPSSYNEQFF
TRBD2	TRBJ2-2	TRBV5-1	few	TGCGCCAGCAGCGGCCCGGGACTAGCGGGACCCGGGGAGCTGTTTTTT	CASSGPGLAGPGELFF
NA	TRBJ1-5	TRBV4-1	NA	TGCGCCAGCAGCCAACAGACAGTTAGCAATCAGCCCCAGCATTTT	CASSQQTVSNQPQHF
TRBD1	TRBJ2-2	TRBV10-3	NA	TGTGCCACCAACTCCGGGACAGGGCGTCTAGGCGGGGAGCTGTTTTTT	CATNSGTGRLGGELFF
NA	TRBJ1-2	TRBV25-1	NA	TGTGCCAGCAACATGCCGGGGGGAAAAGATGGCTACACCTTC	CASNMPGGKDGYTF
NA	TRBJ1-4	TRBV5-1	NA	TGCGCCAGCAGCTTCCGACCCCAGGGGGAAAAACTGTTTTTT	CASSFRPQGEKLFF
NA	TRBJ2-2	TRBV11-2	NA	TGTGCCAGCAGCTTAGTCGGGGGTTTGAGGTTTATAACACCCGGGGAGCTGTTTTTT	CASSLVGGLRFITPGELFF
TRBD2	TRBJ2-3	TRBV7-2	NA	TGTGCCAGCAGCCCGAATCCTAGCGGGAACACAGATACGCAGTATTTT	CASSPNPSGNTDTQYF
NA	TRBJ2-1	TRBV27	NA	TGTGCCAGCAGTTTAAACTCCGACAATGAGCAGTTCTTC	CASSLNSDNEQFF
NA	TRBJ1-1	TRBV7-2	once	TGTGCCAGCAGTTTAGCAGGGGTCAACTCGGCTTTCTTT	CASSLAGVNSAFF
NA	TRBJ1-2	TRBV12-3/TRBV12-4	NA	TGTGCCAGCACCTCTTTCAGTGCCTATGGCTACACCTTC	CASTSFSAYGYTF
TRBD1	TRBJ1-2	TRBV5-1	once	TGCGCCAGCAGCCCAAGGGCCCCCGGGACAGGGGATCGTAACTATGGCTACACCTTC	CASSPRAPGTGDRNYGYTF
TRBD2	TRBJ2-1	TRBV5-4	NA	TGTGCCAGCAGCGGAAGCGGGAGGGCCTACAATGAGCAGTTCTTC	CASSGSGRAYNEQFF
TRBD1	TRBJ1-3	TRBV10-3	NA	TGTGCCATCACAGGGGGCACTGGAAACACCATATATTTT	CAITGGTGNTIYF
TRBD2	TRBJ2-1	TRBV7-2	NA	TGTGCCAGCAGCGCCACTAGCGGGAGAAACAATGAGCAGTTCTTC	CASSATSGRNNEQFF
NA	TRBJ2-3	TRBV18	NA	TGTGCCAGCTCACCACCGGCGGCAGTAGATACGCAGTATTTT	CASSPPAAVDTQYF
NA	TRBJ2-1	TRBV10-3	NA	TGTGCCATCCTGGACAGCTCCTACAATGAGCAGTTCTTC	CAILDSSYNEQFF
NA	TRBJ2-1	TRBV11-3	NA	TGTGCCAGCGGCCTACAGGGTAGAGGTGAGCAGTTCTTC	CASGLQGRGEQFF
NA	TRBJ1-1	TRBV27	NA	TGTGCCAGCAGTTTAACCCCTCCGGTTGCAAACACTGAAGCTTTCTTT	CASSLTPPVANTEAFF
TRBD2	TRBJ2-1	TRBV9	once	TGTGCCAGCAGCGCTCTGACTAGCGACGAGCAGTTCTTC	CASSALTSDEQFF
NA	TRBJ1-3	TRBV9	NA	TGTGCCAGCAGCGGAACAGGGCTCTCTGGAAACACCATATATTTT	CASSGTGLSGNTIYF
TRBD1	TRBJ2-1	TRBV5-1	NA	TGCGCCAGCAGCTCCTCCGGGACAGACAATGAGCAGTTCTTC	CASSSSGTDNEQFF
TRBD1	TRBJ2-7	TRBV11-2	NA	TGTGCCAGTTCCGTGGACAGGGGAGGCTACGAGCAGTACTTC	CASSVDRGGYEQYF
TRBD2	TRBJ2-2	TRBV7-2	NA	TGTGCCAGCAGGGAGGGACTAGCGGGGGGGCGCGGCGGGGAGCTGTTTTTT	CASREGLAGGRGGELFF
NA	TRBJ1-1	TRBV10-3	NA	TGTGCCATCAGTGAGTCGTGGGAGGGCACTGAAGCTTTCTTT	CAISESWEGTEAFF
TRBD2	TRBJ2-2	TRBV10-1	NA	TGCGCCAGCAGTTTACTAGCGGGAGGGAAGACCGGGGAGCTGTTTTTT	CASSLLAGGKTGELFF
NA	TRBJ1-4	TRBV27	NA	TGTGCCAGCAGTTTATCAAGTAGGGGGGGGGAAAAACTGTTTTTT	CASSLSSRGGEKLFF
TRBD1	TRBJ2-3	TRBV7-9	NA	TGTGCCAGCAGTAACACCGGGACAGGGAATACGCAGTATTTT	CASSNTGTGNTQYF
TRBD2	TRBJ2-1	TRBV27	NA	TGTGCCAGCAGTCACGGACTAGCTTTTAACGAGCAGTTCTTC	CASSHGLAFNEQFF
NA	TRBJ1-5	TRBV2	NA	TGTGCCACCAGACAGGAGGGAAATCAGCCCCAGCATTTT	CATRQEGNQPQHF